This T cell receptor (beta chain) was recovered during a study of blood T cell repertoires in COVID-19. Whole-study context: The cDNA or gDNA used as material had been derived from T cells, B-cell-depleted T cells, or PBMCs.

Self-reported history from a screening survey and questionnaire set each donor's cohort. Generated by immunoSEQ multiplex PCR, the TCRdb table keeps only in-frame clones and is missing some. This table holds hundreds of thousands of clones, 75% to 90% found once. The germline V gene encodes CDR1 MRHNA and CDR2 SNTAGT. The J segment lost 3 bases and the V segment lost 6 bases, leaving 8 bases of the junction unmatched. The CDR3 runs 15 residues. The TCR was taken from a young man who had recovered from COVID-19. Material for sequencing was PBMCs or T cells enriched from blood (not recorded which). The chain joins TRBV6-4 to TRBJ2-3; 8 nucleotides align to TRBD1. The CDR3 DNA is TGTGCCAGCAGACCCCAGGGGGCTCTGACAGATACGCAGTATTTT. Its protein is CASRPQGALTDTQYF.